What follows describes a single T cell receptor (beta chain). Its antigen remains unidentified. The data stem from a study of OX40 agonist ivuxolimab in advanced cancers. Study at large: Patients were infused with ivuxolimab every 2 weeks at 0.01 to 10 mg/kg. Having had anti-PD-1, anti-PD-L1 or anti-CTLA-4 therapy before was allowed, and roughly 40% had some.

General study points: Clonal expansion from baseline to week 6 occurred in both CD4+ and CD8+ T cells.

In germline, CDR1 is MDHEN, CDR2 SYDVKM. The V and J ends lost 6 bases and 0 bases respectively, with 15 bases between them. This CDR3 is built from 17 residues. Blood got drawn at baseline, again on cycle 4 day 1, and then on cycle 7 day 1. Clones were read by immunoSEQ multiplex PCR, and TCRdb kept only the in-frame ones, dropping some. Here the sample spans roughly 91,000 clones, approximately 90% being singletons. The sequence was obtained from an adult with an advanced solid tumor such as melanoma, head and neck, liver or kidney cancer. Sequences were derived from CD4+ or CD8+ T cells sorted from blood, sampled in a trial of the OX40 agonist ivuxolimab. J is TRBJ1-6 and V is TRBV28; unclear D gene. DNA of the CDR3: TGTGCCAGCAGCTCAAGGGCCCTGAGCTCCTATAATTCACCCCTCCACTTT. Translated, it gives CASSSRALSSYNSPLHF.